The 3 T cell receptor beta chains presented below share a single source sample, sequenced in a study of identical twins. MiXCR was run by TCRdb on the 5' RACE reads, yielding one entry per CDR3 protein. The sample lists 700,000 or so distinct CDR3 sequences, 8% to 9% occurring once. This sample also belongs to another study, concerning yellow fever vaccine responses in identical twins.

Material for sequencing was PBMCs. These receptors all come from a woman younger than 35 in good health.

A few counts support this clonotype. The chain joins TRBV6-1 to TRBJ2-7; 11 bases line up with TRBD1. The CDR3 covers 13 residues. Unmatched junction bases numbered 5, after V lost 6 bases and J lost 7 bases. Germline-derived CDR1 and CDR2 are MNHNS and SASEGT. CDR3 sequence reads: CASRTGQGGEQYF. CDR3 coding DNA: TGTGCCAGCAGGACGGGACAGGGGGGTGAGCAGTACTTC.

This clonotype came up a few times. CDR3 in amino acids: CASSYSMQGNEQYF. The CDR3 nucleotides read TGTGCCAGCAGTTACTCGATGCAGGGTAACGAGCAGTACTTC. The J gene is TRBJ2-7, the V gene TRBV6-5; TRBD1 might be the D (5 bases). The CDR3 loop spans 14 amino acids. Trimming pared 0 bases from V and 5 bases from J, leaving 11 bases between. Germline V gene sequence: CDR1 MNHEY, CDR2 SVGAGI.

The chain is built from TRBV12-3 or TRBV12-4 and TRBJ2-7; D is ambiguous. The CDR3 runs to 14 residues. V gave up 6 bases and J gave up 7 bases, with 19 bases separating them. The DNA of the CDR3 is TGTGCCAGCAGCCCACACGGATGGCTTTGGGAGCAGTACTTC. Translated: CASSPHGWLWEQYF.